The rows below give T cell receptor beta chains drawn from one sample of a study of CD8 T cells in ankylosing spondylitis. One entry per CDR3 protein results from TCRdb running MiXCR on the 5' RACE reads. The sample holds about 210,000 distinct CDR3 sequences, around 8% seen once. Sequences were obtained from blood, either unsorted or a sorted T cell fraction (not recorded which). The source of these receptors is a female donor with ankylosing spondylitis or in good health (not recorded which). Both conserved end residues are part of each CDR3. Each record gives: clone size, V gene, J gene, D gene, CDR3 protein, CDR3 DNA. D genes are given only for firm matches. Size values are once, few and many counts, or a class for expanded clones, and some rows have none.

>-|TRBV4-2|TRBJ1-5|-
CASSQEEGRNQPQHF
TGTGCCAGCAGCCAAGAGGAAGGGCGCAATCAGCCCCAGCATTTT
>-|TRBV7-3|TRBJ2-1|TRBD2
CASSASPGLAGRAEQFF
TGTGCCAGCAGCGCCTCTCCGGGACTAGCGGGACGGGCTGAGCAGTTCTTC
>many|TRBV7-8|TRBJ2-2|TRBD2
CASSLASGRRGELFF
TGTGCCAGCAGCTTAGCTAGCGGGAGACGCGGGGAGCTGTTTTTT
>many|TRBV7-2|TRBJ2-5|-
CASSSSEAVGETQYF
TGTGCCAGCAGCTCCTCGGAGGCGGTAGGAGAGACCCAGTACTTC
>-|TRBV28|TRBJ1-4|-
CASSFEGYNEKLFF
TGTGCCAGCAGTTTTGAGGGTTATAATGAAAAACTGTTTTTT
>many|TRBV9|TRBJ1-2|-
CASTLTGSDYGYTF
TGTGCCAGCACCTTAACAGGGTCGGACTATGGCTACACCTTC
>many|TRBV20-1|TRBJ2-1|TRBD2
CSAGPAGGPNEQFF
TGCAGTGCTGGACCAGCGGGAGGGCCGAATGAGCAGTTCTTC
>few|TRBV7-9|TRBJ1-1|-
CASSLAQLNTEAFF
TGTGCCAGCAGCTTAGCACAACTGAACACTGAAGCTTTCTTT
>many|TRBV29-1|TRBJ1-1|-
CSVARGAEAFF
TGCAGCGTTGCCCGAGGGGCTGAAGCTTTCTTT
>many|TRBV18|TRBJ1-2|TRBD1
CASSPLQGTAYRGYTF
TGTGCCAGCTCACCACTTCAAGGGACAGCGTATCGGGGCTACACCTTC
>many|TRBV5-6|TRBJ2-1|TRBD1
CASSRTGGVIRGNEQFF
TGTGCCAGCAGCCGGACAGGGGGGGTGATTCGGGGCAATGAGCAGTTCTTC
>many|TRBV28|TRBJ1-1|-
CASSYLRAGDNEAFF
TGTGCCAGCAGTTATCTCAGGGCAGGGGACAATGAAGCTTTCTTT
>few|TRBV6-1|TRBJ2-7|TRBD2
CASSDGLDEQYF
TGTGCCAGCAGTGATGGACTAGACGAGCAGTACTTC
>many|TRBV5-1|TRBJ2-2|-
CASSLAGNTGELFF
TGCGCCAGCAGCTTGGCAGGGAACACCGGGGAGCTGTTTTTT
>many|TRBV7-6|TRBJ2-1|-
CASSLVRDEQFF
TGTGCCAGCAGCTTAGTCCGTGATGAGCAGTTCTTC
>-|TRBV28|TRBJ2-3|-
CASTPNRALSTDTQYF
TGTGCCAGCACCCCCAACCGGGCCTTAAGCACAGATACGCAGTATTTT
>few|TRBV7-2|TRBJ1-2|-
CASSLEAGDGYTF
TGTGCCAGCAGCTTAGAGGCAGGGGATGGCTACACCTTC
>many|TRBV6-6|TRBJ1-2|-
CASSSDGYTF
TGTGCCAGCAGTTCGGATGGCTACACCTTC
>few|TRBV15|TRBJ1-3|TRBD1
CATSSDRENTGNTIYF
TGTGCCACCAGCAGTGACAGGGAGAATACTGGAAACACCATATATTTT
>many|TRBV20-1|TRBJ2-1|TRBD2
CSASTSGIGGNEQFF
TGCAGTGCTAGTACTAGCGGGATCGGTGGCAATGAGCAGTTCTTC
>-|TRBV7-9|TRBJ2-3|-
CAYRTLTDTQYF
TGTGCGTACCGGACCCTCACAGATACGCAGTATTTT
>many|TRBV20-1|TRBJ2-1|-
CSASRDFGEQFF
TGCAGTGCTAGTAGGGACTTTGGTGAGCAGTTCTTC
>many|TRBV6-2/TRBV6-3|TRBJ1-2|-
CAAVPAPSNYGYTF
TGTGCCGCGGTTCCAGCTCCCTCTAACTATGGCTACACCTTC
>many|TRBV12-3/TRBV12-4|TRBJ1-3|-
CASYLGNTIYF
TGTGCCAGTTACCTCGGGAACACCATATATTTT
>many|TRBV7-9|TRBJ2-7|TRBD2
CASSSPGERERPKRNEQYF
TGTGCCAGCAGCTCACCCGGGGAGCGGGAGAGGCCCAAGAGGAACGAGCAGTACTTC
>many|TRBV7-9|TRBJ1-1|-
CASSLTSYTEAFF
TGTGCCAGCAGCTTGACGTCTTACACTGAAGCTTTCTTT
>many|TRBV9|TRBJ2-6|TRBD2
CASSVRPGGGAGANVLTF
TGTGCCAGCAGCGTACGCCCCGGTGGGGGGGCTGGGGCCAACGTCCTGACTTTC
>-|TRBV6-2/TRBV6-3|TRBJ2-7|-
CASSYAAAYEQYF
TGTGCCAGCAGTTACGCGGCGGCCTACGAGCAGTACTTC
>few|TRBV11-2|TRBJ1-3|-
CASSLDPSSGNTIYF
TGTGCCAGCAGCTTAGATCCGAGCTCTGGAAACACCATATATTTT
>many|TRBV6-5|TRBJ1-6|-
CASSYSMAGSSYNSPLHF
TGTGCCAGCAGTTACTCGATGGCAGGGAGCTCCTATAATTCACCCCTCCACTTT
>-|TRBV20-1|TRBJ2-1|TRBD2
CCASRLAGVGYEQFF
TGCTGTGCTAGTAGGCTAGCGGGAGTCGGGTATGAGCAGTTCTTC
>many|TRBV11-1|TRBJ2-7|-
CASRGEDPYEQYF
TGTGCCAGCAGAGGGGAGGACCCCTACGAGCAGTACTTC
>many|TRBV27|TRBJ2-1|TRBD1
CATGQGRVHEQFF
TGTGCCACAGGACAGGGTAGGGTGCATGAGCAGTTCTTC
>many|TRBV29-1|TRBJ1-1|-
CSVEGGGTEAFF
TGCAGCGTTGAAGGGGGGGGCACTGAAGCTTTCTTT
>many|TRBV5-1|TRBJ1-1|-
CASSLQDSQTEAFF
TGCGCCAGCAGCTTGCAAGACAGCCAGACTGAAGCTTTCTTT
>few|TRBV25-1|TRBJ2-5|TRBD2
CASSESNWRLDGGETQYF
TGTGCCAGCAGTGAATCGAATTGGAGGCTCGACGGGGGGGAGACCCAGTACTTC
>many|TRBV7-2|TRBJ1-2|TRBD1
CASSPSPGQGRVGGYTF
TGTGCCAGCAGCCCCTCCCCGGGACAGGGTCGCGTAGGTGGCTACACCTTC
>many|TRBV7-2|TRBJ1-2|TRBD1
CASSRRGQGAGYTF
TGTGCCAGCAGTCGTAGAGGACAGGGGGCTGGCTACACCTTC
>many|TRBV20-1|TRBJ2-5|TRBD2
CKPAGGKETQYF
TGCAAGCCAGCGGGAGGGAAAGAGACCCAGTACTTC
>many|TRBV28|TRBJ2-5|-
CASSSLSLGETQYF
TGTGCCAGCAGTTCCCTGTCACTGGGGGAGACCCAGTACTTC
>many|TRBV3-1|TRBJ1-5|-
CASSQDRNRPQHF
TGTGCCAGCAGCCAAGATAGGAACAGGCCCCAGCATTTT
>many|TRBV20-1|TRBJ2-7|TRBD1
CSAPRTGNPYEQYF
TGCAGTGCTCCCAGGACAGGGAATCCCTACGAGCAGTACTTC
>many|TRBV20-1|TRBJ2-5|TRBD2
CSAPLASGGQETQYF
TGCAGTGCTCCTCTTGCTAGCGGAGGGCAAGAGACCCAGTACTTC